Described below is a single T cell receptor beta chain sequence and its context. This clonotype was seen a few times. Its antigen specificity is not known. No quality values exist for individual bases; no much larger clone is one base distant. This sample is drawn from a study of T cells after yellow fever vaccination (dated by TCRdb to between 2018 and 2021). In the study overall: Libraries from fractions with low cell numbers were prepared with the SMART-Seq v4 Ultra Low Input RNA kit. To follow T-cell clones before and after both primary and booster YFV17D yellow fever vaccination, bulk TCR alpha and beta repertoires underwent longitudinal sequencing. Two healthy male donors, one aged 18 to 30 and one aged 30 to 40 years, made up the cohort. Blood was drawn at multiple timepoints before and after primary and secondary immunization, with bulk PBMC replicates and cell subsets isolated. Points the paper makes about the study in general: Compared with the primary T-cell response, the secondary T-cell response was faster but weaker, reaching its peak on day 5 rather than on day 15. Computational filtering was required because FACS-sorted repertoires could contain abundant contaminating clonotypes from the bulk population. A small share of clonotypes occurred in both CD4 and CD8 compartments, likely arising from convergent recombination. Because only two donors were included in the study, the extent to which the findings can be generalized is limited. After the booster, most clones that had expanded after primary vaccination were detected again (about 95% of CD4 and 88% of CD8), suggesting broad maintenance of memory.

The CDR3 runs 17 residues from the cysteine to the phenylalanine. The only DNA kept is the CDR3, 51 bases in frame from the first base. The germline V gene supplies CDR1 MNHEY and CDR2 SVGAGI. Trimming at the junction amounts to 0 bases on V and 5 bases on J, and the germline ends lie 18 bases apart. Instrument used: Illumina NovaSeq 6000. TCR cDNA was synthesized by 5'RACE template switching, which introduced a universal primer site and unique molecular identifiers. Priming for cDNA synthesis came from both the TCR alpha and TCR beta constant segments. Library amplification involved two PCR steps, and the second step added sample barcodes and sequencing adapters. Sequencing of libraries was performed on Illumina HiSeq 2500 (2x100 bp) or NovaSeq (2x150 bp). The original pipeline was this. MIGEC was used to demultiplex reads and collapse the reads into UMI consensus sequences, and MiXCR was used for V(D)J alignment. Vaccine-responding clonotypes were identified with edgeR using replicate PBMC samples, with FDR below 0.01 and a log2 fold change above 5 up to day 15 being required. CD4 or CD8 identity was assigned to each bulk clonotype according to whether the clonotype was present at higher abundance in the sequenced CD4 repertoire or the sequenced CD8 repertoire. The raw public reads went through TCRdb reprocessing: fastp at Q25, MiXCR clone calling, in-frame beta chains kept. Identical CDR3 protein sequences are pooled into one entry, listed with their most common genes and DNA. The V and J calls here are based on TCRdb, not the publication. For this sample the table gives around 200,000 distinct CDR3 sequences, of which more than 9.5% were detected only once. Together, the top ten hold less than 40% of the sample.

The treatment or condition label, read with the paper, signifies: live attenuated yellow fever vaccine strain. A standard Ficoll-Paque protocol was used to isolate PBMCs from peripheral blood. CD4 and CD8 T-cell fractions were isolated with Dynabeads CD4 and CD8 positive selection kits. TriZol was used to extract RNA from bulk PBMCs, from CD4 and CD8 fractions, and from dextramer-positive and dextramer-negative fractions. The clonotype was recovered from a man aged 18 to 35 who received the YFV17D yellow fever vaccine. The source material was CD8+ T cells sorted from PBMCs, sampled 15 days after the yellow fever booster vaccination. The chain was built from TRBV6-5 and TRBJ2-3, with TRBD1 as a weak D call on 5 bases. The nucleotide sequence is TGTGCCAGCAGTTACTCGAGAAGGGGTGGGATCGTAGATACGCAGTATTTT. Its translation reads: CASSYSRRGGIVDTQYF.